The present T cell receptor beta chain was sequenced within a study of blood T cell repertoires in COVID-19. The CDR3 has 16 amino acids. CDR1 and CDR2 (germline): SGHDT, YYEEEE. V trimming: 3 bases; J trimming: 7 bases; junction bases outside the gene matches: 5. Generated by immunoSEQ multiplex PCR, the TCRdb table keeps only in-frame clones and is missing some. The profile shows under 150,000 clones, roughly 81% of them singletons. This TCR was recovered from a human donor with acute or convalescent COVID-19. The donor label of this sample is uncertain. Sequencing input: peripheral blood. The chain uses TRBV5-6 and TRBJ1-6; 12 bases are a match to TRBD1. The CDR3 DNA reads as TGTGCCAGCAGCTGGGGGACAGGGGGCTGGAATTCACCCCTCCACTTT. Translated, it gives CASSWGTGGWNSPLHF.